Each of the 21 T cell receptor beta chains below was sequenced from the same sample in a study of breast tumors, draining lymph nodes, adjacent tissues. Breast cancer patients provided tissue from their axillary draining lymph nodes. TCRdb reprocessed the multiplex PCR reads with MiXCR, giving one entry per CDR3 protein. Here the sample spans about 180,000 distinct CDR3 sequences, roughly 30% being singletons. Sequencing was performed on axillary lymph node tissue. The source is a female donor with breast cancer. Some clones in this sample may be carry-over from other donors' samples.

In regard to this clonotype: At one end, the junction sequence differs from germline, possibly due to a read error. V usage is TRBV29-1 and J usage is TRBJ2-7; TRBD1 matches at 7 bases. The CDR3 is 15 residues long. The germline V gene has CDR1 SQVTM and CDR2 ANQGSEA. CDR3 loop: CSVEDPGTAPYEQYF. CDR3 in DNA: TGTAGCGTTGAAGATCCCGGGACAGCCCCCTACGAGCAGTACTTC.

On this clonotype itself: A much larger clone differs by one base, so this may be a read error. V usage is TRBV12-3 or TRBV12-4 and J usage is TRBJ2-2; weak D call: TRBD1 (6 bases). The CDR3 length is 13 residues. V was trimmed by 10 bases and J by 2 bases, leaving 11 bases between them. The CDR3 DNA sequence: TGTGCCAACAGGGCGCCAAACACCGGGGAGCTGTTTTTT. Its translation is CANRAPNTGELFF.

In this sample, this clonotype turned up many times. This sequence joins TRBV7-8 and TRBJ2-2; possibly TRBD2 for D (5 bases). Germline V gene sequence: CDR1 SGHVS, CDR2 FQNEAQ. V shed 5 bases and J shed 5 bases, with 12 bases lying between them. This CDR3 comprises 14 residues. CDR3 DNA: TGTGCCAGCAGCCCCTCACTAGAGACCGGGGAGCTGTTTTTT. Translating gives CASSPSLETGELFF.

As concerns this clonotype: At one end the junction does not follow the germline gene, possibly because of a read error. V gene TRBV28 combines with J gene TRBJ2-1; possible D gene TRBD2, 5 bases. Germline lookup yields CDR1 MDHEN and CDR2 SYDVKM. CDR3 length: 12 residues. CDR3 protein: CASSQRGYEQFF. In DNA form, the CDR3 reads TGCGCCAGCAGTCAACGGGGTTATGAGCAGTTCTTC.

A single count supports this clonotype. A junction boundary mismatches the germline segment, possibly from a read error. The V gene is TRBV7-3, the J gene TRBJ2-1; TRBD2 is a possible D gene (5 bases). Germline V CDR1 and CDR2: SGHTA, FQGTGA. The CDR3 extends over 14 amino acids. CDR3 in DNA: TGTGCCAACAGCTCATCGGCTAGCAACGGTGAGCAGTTCTTC. It codes for CANSSSASNGEQFF. The full variable domain, with the rest looked up from reference TRBV7-3 and TRBJ2-1, is GAGVSQTPSNKVTEKGKYVELRCDPISGHTALYWYRQSLGQGPEFLIYFQGTGAADDSGLPNDRFFAVRPEGSVSTLKIQRTERGDSAVYLCANSSSASNGEQFFGPGTRLTVL.

This chain links TRBV6-5 with TRBJ1-6, with 9 positions matching TRBD1. J gave up 9 bases and V 7 bases, and 4 bases lay outside the gene matches. This CDR3 contains 13 residues. Germline V lookup: CDR1 MNHEY, CDR2 SVGAGI. The CDR3 protein is CASTGQGLSPLHF. In DNA, the CDR3 is TGTGCCAGCACGGGACAGGGCCTTTCACCCCTCCACTTT.

As to this clonotype: This sequence may be a read error, since a much larger clone differs from it by one base. The rearrangement uses TRBV11-2 and TRBJ2-2; a weak D match, TRBD2 (6 bases). There are 15 residues in the CDR3. Germline CDR1 is SGHAT and CDR2 is FQNNGV. The CDR3 nucleotides are TGTGCCAGCAGCCTCGTTTGGGGGAACACCGGGGGGCTGTTTTTT. Protein sequence: CASSLVWGNTGGLFF.

About this clonotype itself: One end of the junction fails to match germline, which may point to a read error. V and J are TRBV2 and TRBJ1-5; no clear D. The length of the CDR3 is 11 residues. The germline V gene encodes CDR1 SNHLY and CDR2 FYNNEI. This CDR3 reads CASSFPAPRHF. The CDR3 nucleotides read TGTGCCAGCAGTTTCCCCGCCCCCCGGCATTTT.

There are many counts of this clonotype. This chain's CDR3 is CASSAVSGTNSYNEQFF. The CDR3 region has the DNA TGTGCCAGCAGCGCCGTAAGCGGGACAAATTCCTACAATGAGCAGTTCTTC. The rearrangement joins TRBV5-7 to TRBJ2-1; D perhaps matches TRBD2 (7 bases). TRBV5-7 is designated an ORF whose function remains uncertain. There are 17 residues in the CDR3. V gave up 4 bases and J gave up 1 base, with 18 bases separating them.

This clonotype has ten or more counts. This chain connects TRBV7-9 to TRBJ1-6; TRBD1 might be the D (6 bases). The V end was cut by 7 bases, the J end by 9 bases, with 16 bases between. Germline V lookup: CDR1 SEHNR, CDR2 FQNEAQ (reference sequence). This CDR3 has 14 amino acids. CDR3 in amino acids: CASTRPGGSSPLHF. In nucleotides, the CDR3 is TGTGCCAGCACCCGTCCTGGGGGCTCTTCACCCCTCCACTTT.

The chain joins TRBV29-1 to TRBJ1-2, with TRBD1 as a possible D gene (5 bases). V shed 8 bases and J shed 4 bases, with 11 bases lying between them. The CDR3 sequence is 11 residues long. Germline V lookup: CDR1 SQVTM, CDR2 ANQGSEA. CDR3 sequence reads: CSLGGVYGYTF. The CDR3 DNA reads as TGCAGCCTCGGGGGGGTCTATGGCTACACCTTC.

This clonotype showed up many times. V usage is TRBV14 and J usage is TRBJ1-3; TRBD1 matches at 9 bases. Germline lookup yields CDR1 SGHDN and CDR2 FVKESK. The V segment lost 2 bases and the J segment 1 base; nucleotides outside the gene matches: 15. The CDR3 length is 20 residues. Here the CDR3 DNA reads TGTGCCAGCAGCCAATGGGCTCTGAACAGGGGGCGGTCGTCTGGAAACACCATATATTTT. Residues: CASSQWALNRGRSSGNTIYF.

This clonotype was detected ten times or more. The J gene is TRBJ2-7, the V gene TRBV7-2; weak D call: TRBD1 (5 bases). The CDR3 runs 15 residues. V was cut by 5 bases and J by 5 bases, with 19 bases left in between. CDR1 and CDR2 (germline): SGHTA, FQGNSA. The CDR3 region is CASSISGQGWDEQYF. DNA of the CDR3: TGTGCCAGCAGCATATCCGGCCAGGGTTGGGACGAGCAGTACTTC.

In its sample, this clonotype was seen many times. The chain combines TRBV5-8 with TRBJ1-5; D may be TRBD1 (5 bases). The CDR3 runs 16 residues. CDR1 and CDR2 from the germline V gene are SGHTS and YDEGEE. The ends were cut back, 4 bases at V and 0 bases at J, with 14 bases in the middle. Here the CDR3 DNA reads TGTGCCAGCAGCCCTCGGGACTTCTATAGCAATCAGCCCCAGCATTTT. Residues: CASSPRDFYSNQPQHF.

Of note for this clonotype: One end of the junction varies from germline; a read error may be responsible. The chain's CDR3 is CASSLTFSGGSSYNSPLHF. The CDR3 DNA is TGTGCCAGCAGCTTAACTTTTAGCGGGGGAAGCTCCTACAATTCACCCCTCCACTTT. The rearrangement uses TRBV11-2 and TRBJ1-6, with D tentatively TRBD1 (5 bases). The CDR3 consists of 19 residues. Germline CDR1 SGHAT, CDR2 FQNNGV.

This clonotype was observed a few times. This may arise from a read error, as a much more abundant clone is one base away. This rearrangement joins TRBV6-6 to TRBJ2-5; TRBD1 is a possible D gene (6 bases). This CDR3 contains 15 residues. Per the germline V gene, CDR1 is MNHNY and CDR2 is SVGAGI (reference sequence). V was trimmed by 6 bases and J by 2 bases, leaving 16 bases between them. The DNA of the CDR3 is TGTGCCAGCAGACTCAGGGGTAGAGGTCAAGAGACCCAGTACTTC. The encoded protein is CASRLRGRGQETQYF.

The rearrangement uses TRBV6-1 and TRBJ2-3; D might be TRBD1 or TRBD2, each matching 6 bases. Trimming stripped 7 bases from V and 4 bases from J, with 15 bases between. The germline V gene has CDR1 MNHNS and CDR2 SASEGT. This CDR3 contains 14 residues. CDR3 sequence: CASNRDGGPDTQYF. CDR3 DNA sequence: TGTGCCAGCAACCGGGACGGGGGCCCAGATACGCAGTATTTT.

This clonotype was counted between two and nine times. V gene TRBV11-2 combines with J gene TRBJ2-5; 7 positions agree with TRBD1. The CDR3 loop spans 15 amino acids. CDR1 is SGHAT and CDR2 is FQNNGV in the germline V gene. V was pared by 5 bases and J by 1 base, with 7 bases of the junction left unmatched. Here the CDR3 reads CASSTGDSLQETQYF. CDR3 nucleotide sequence: TGTGCCAGCAGCACCGGGGACAGCCTCCAAGAGACCCAGTACTTC. Variable domain in full (rest from reference TRBV11-2 and TRBJ2-5): EAGVAQSPRYKIIEKRQSVAFWCNPISGHATLYWYQQILGQGPKLLIQFQNNGVVDDSQLPKDRFSAERLKGVDSTLKIQPAKLEDSAVYLCASSTGDSLQETQYFGPGTRLLVL.

This clonotype was seen many times. CDR3 in amino acids: CASSDAATETQYF. CDR3 in DNA: TGTGCCAGCAGCGACGCGGCTACAGAGACCCAGTACTTC. The J gene is TRBJ2-5, the V gene TRBV9; D unresolved. The CDR3 is made up of 13 amino acids. CDR1 is SGDLS and CDR2 is YYNGEE in the germline V gene. The ends were cut back, 3 bases at V and 4 bases at J, with 10 bases in the middle.

The V call is TRBV6-5, the J call TRBJ2-1, with 7 bases that match TRBD2. J lost 7 bases, V lost 4 bases, and 13 bases had no gene match. This CDR3 has 16 residues. Germline V gene lookup returns CDR1 MNHEY and CDR2 SVGAGI. The CDR3 loop is CASSSFGGSSPNEQFF. The CDR3 nucleotides read TGTGCCAGCAGTTCCTTCGGGGGGAGCTCTCCTAATGAGCAGTTCTTC.

This clonotype was observed a few times. A much larger clone sits a single nucleotide away, making a read error possible. This chain joins TRBV9 and TRBJ1-3, with TRBD1 identical over 7 bases. The CDR3 spans 15 residues. CDR1 and CDR2 from the germline V gene are SGDLS and YYNGEE. The CDR3 DNA reads as TGTGCCAGCAGGGAGGGGACAGCCGTTGGAAACACCACATATTTT. Translation: CASREGTAVGNTTYF.